The 29 T cell receptor beta chains presented below share a single source sample, sequenced in a study of cytotoxic CD8 clonotypes in ibrutinib-treated CLL. Some clones are missing from TCRdb's copy, which holds only in-frame ones; the method was immunoSEQ multiplex PCR. The sample has about 97,000 clones, around four fifths seen once. Sequencing used PBMCs, obtained after 12 months of ibrutinib treatment. These receptors all come from a human donor with chronic lymphocytic leukemia.

The chain couples TRBV28 to TRBJ2-3, with no clear D. Germline CDR1 and CDR2: MDHEN and SYDVKM. Trimming removed 4 bases from V and 4 bases from J, with 9 bases in between. CDR3 size: 13 residues. The CDR3 nucleotides read TGTGCCAGCAGTTCCGCCGACGCAGATACGCAGTATTTT. This codes for CASSSADADTQYF. The full variable domain, in which reference TRBV28 and TRBJ2-3 provide the parts outside the CDR3, is DVKVTQSSRYLVKRTGEKVFLECVQDMDHENMFWYRQDPGLGLRLIYFSYDVKMKEKGDIPEGYSVSREKKERFSLILESASTNQTSMYLCASSSADADTQYFGPGTRLTVL.

The chain combines TRBV6-6 with TRBJ1-6; D unresolved. In germline, CDR1 is MNHNY, CDR2 SVGAGI (reference sequence). This CDR3 is built from 13 residues. Trimming took off 6 bases at V and 7 bases at J, with 10 bases between the two ends. The CDR3 bases are TGTGCCAGCAGCTCCGTAGAGAATTCACCCCTCCACTTT. This sequence encodes CASSSVENSPLHF.

This clone was counted once. The chain carries TRBV6-5 and TRBJ1-2, with D unclear. V lost 2 bases and J 5 bases, leaving 12 bases between the germline ends. This CDR3 is built from 14 residues. The germline CDR1 and CDR2 sequences are MNHEY and SVGAGI. CDR3 amino acids: CASSYGVTGYGYTF. The CDR3 region has the DNA TGTGCCAGCAGTTACGGTGTTACGGGGTATGGCTACACCTTC.

V gene TRBV6-1 combines with J gene TRBJ2-7; D is tentatively TRBD1 or TRBD2 (6 bases each). Germline V gene data show CDR1 as MNHNS and CDR2 as SASEGT. CDR3 length equals 13 residues. Trimming took off 2 bases at V and 9 bases at J, with 14 bases between the two ends. CDR3 region: CASSERGPHGQYF. CDR3 in DNA: TGTGCCAGCAGTGAACGGGGGCCCCACGGGCAGTACTTC.

The chain is built from TRBV9 and TRBJ2-5; 8 bases are shared with TRBD2. Germline values: CDR1 SGDLS, CDR2 YYNGEE. The CDR3 covers 14 residues. J lost 2 bases, V lost 4 bases, and 4 bases had no gene match. This chain's CDR3 is CASSNRGGQETQYF. The CDR3 coding sequence is TGTGCCAGCAGCAACCGGGGGGGTCAAGAGACCCAGTACTTC.

This clone was detected a few times. The chain couples TRBV6-1 to TRBJ1-6; maybe TRBD1 (5 bases). CDR3 length equals 13 residues. Trimming pared 3 bases from V and 7 bases from J, leaving 7 bases between. CDR1 is MNHNS and CDR2 is SASEGT in the germline V gene. The CDR3 DNA reads TGTGCCAGCAGTGACAGGGTAAATTCACCCCTCCACTTT. The encoded protein is CASSDRVNSPLHF.

This clone was counted a few times. V is TRBV2 and J is TRBJ2-5; D possibly corresponds to TRBD1 (5 bases). Trimming removed 5 bases at V and 1 base at J, with 11 bases between. The CDR3 runs 14 residues. Germline values: CDR1 SNHLY, CDR2 FYNNEI. The CDR3 sequence: CASSWWGPQETQYF. The CDR3 nucleotides read TGTGCCAGCAGTTGGTGGGGCCCCCAAGAGACCCAGTACTTC.

This clone occurred a few times. The chain uses TRBV5-6 and TRBJ2-2; no firm D call. The CDR3 length is 14 residues. The V end lost 0 bases, the J end lost 5 bases, and 8 bases lay between the germline ends. Germline CDR1 and CDR2: SGHDT and YYEEEE. CDR3 sequence (DNA): TGTGCCAGCAGCTTGGATGGTGGTACCGGGGAGCTGTTTTTT. Its protein product is CASSLDGGTGELFF.

This sequence joins TRBV5-1 and TRBJ2-7; D possibly matches TRBD1 or TRBD2 (5 bases each). Germline loops: CDR1 SGHRS, CDR2 YFSETQ. The CDR3 has 15 amino acids. The V gene lost 4 bases and the J gene lost 2 bases, with 16 bases spanning the gap. In nucleotides, the CDR3 is TGCGCCAGCAGCGCACAGCTCGGGGCTGCCTACGAGCAGTACTTC. This encodes CASSAQLGAAYEQYF. The full variable domain, completed using reference TRBV5-1 and TRBJ2-7, is KAGVTQTPRYLIKTRGQQVTLSCSPISGHRSVSWYQQTPGQGLQFLFEYFSETQRNKGNFPGRFSGRQFSNSRSEMNVSTLELGDSALYLCASSAQLGAAYEQYFGPGTRLTVT.

The chain uses TRBV5-4 and TRBJ1-3, with TRBD1 matching 7 bases. Trimming cost V 5 bases and J 0 bases; bases outside gene matches: 8. CDR1 SGHNT and CDR2 YYREEE come from the germline V gene (reference sequence). This CDR3 has 16 residues. Written as DNA, the CDR3 is TGTGCCAGCAGGAACCGGGACAGTCACTCTGGAAACACCATATATTTT. As protein: CASRNRDSHSGNTIYF.

The chain combines TRBV6-1 with TRBJ1-5; no clear D. The germline CDR1 and CDR2 sequences are MNHNS and SASEGT. This CDR3 has 12 amino acids. Deletions cut 7 bases from V and 6 bases from J, with 10 bases between. The CDR3 nucleotides read TGTGCCAGCACACGGGCTAGTCAGCCCCAGCATTTT. Its protein is CASTRASQPQHF.

This chain links TRBV5-1 with TRBJ2-4, with D possibly being TRBD1 (6 bases). Germline CDR1 and CDR2: SGHRS and YFSETQ. The ends were cut back, 3 bases at V and 0 bases at J, with 19 bases in the middle. This CDR3 has 18 amino acids. CDR3 sequence (DNA): TGCGCCAGCAGCTCGGAACCACAGGGTCGAGGAGCCAAAAACATTCAGTACTTC. Translated, it gives CASSSEPQGRGAKNIQYF.

This chain connects TRBV28 to TRBJ2-7, with D hard to call. The germline V gene encodes CDR1 MDHEN and CDR2 SYDVKM. V was clipped by 8 bases and J by 0 bases, with 11 bases between them. The CDR3 is 13 residues long. Here the CDR3 DNA reads TGTGCCAGCTCAAGACTGGACTCCTACGAGCAGTACTTC. It is translated as CASSRLDSYEQYF.

The chain uses TRBV6-1 and TRBJ1-3; tentatively, D is TRBD1 (5 bases). The CDR3 spans 15 residues. Germline assignment: CDR1 MNHNS and CDR2 SASEGT. Trimming pared 6 bases from V and 4 bases from J, leaving 16 bases between. CDR3 coding DNA: TGTGCCAGCAGGATCACAGGAATCTCGGGAAACACCATATATTTT. It specifies CASRITGISGNTIYF.

The V call is TRBV5-1, the J call TRBJ2-7; tentatively, D is TRBD2 (7 bases). V lost 0 bases to trimming and J lost 1 base, with 11 bases between them. Germline V gives CDR1 SGHRS, CDR2 YFSETQ. This CDR3 region has 15 residues. DNA for the CDR3: TGCGCCAGCAGCTTGGAACAGGGAGGGTCCTACGAGCAGTACTTC. Translated, it gives CASSLEQGGSYEQYF.

Here the CDR3 reads CASSDDLIYGYTF. CDR3 sequence (DNA): TGTGCCAGCAGTGATGACTTGATCTATGGCTACACCTTC. This chain joins TRBV2 and TRBJ1-2, with D unclear. Looked up from germline, CDR1 is SNHLY and CDR2 is FYNNEI. Trimming cost V 3 bases and J 4 bases, with 9 bases left between them. The CDR3 length is 13 residues.

This clone appeared a single time. The junction does not match germline at one end; this may be a read error. The chain is built from TRBV6-1 and TRBJ1-2, with D unclear. CDR3 length: 13 amino acids. From germline, CDR1 is MNHNS and CDR2 SASEGT. The CDR3 here is CAGSSVANYGYTF. The CDR3 nucleotides read TGTGCCGGCAGCTCAGTGGCTAACTATGGCTACACCTTC.

The count of this clone is one. The chain links TRBV11-2 to TRBJ2-3, with D perhaps TRBD1 or TRBD2 (5 bases each). CDR1 is SGHAT and CDR2 is FQNNGV in the germline V gene. This CDR3 has 15 residues. The V gene lost 5 bases and the J gene lost 9 bases, with 21 bases spanning the gap. CDR3 region: CASSQRSLTEGTQYF. The DNA of the CDR3 is TGTGCCAGCAGCCAACGGTCTTTGACAGAGGGGACGCAGTATTTT.

The chain joins TRBV15 to TRBJ2-3, with D possibly being TRBD2 (6 bases). This CDR3 is 16 amino acids long. Germline-derived CDR1 and CDR2 are LNHNV and YYDKDF (reference sequence). The germline V and J ends were trimmed by 0 bases and 4 bases, with 14 bases remaining between them. CDR3 in amino acids: CATSRDVAGGADTQYF. DNA of the CDR3: TGTGCCACCAGCAGAGATGTGGCCGGGGGAGCAGATACGCAGTATTTT.

The genes are TRBV6-1 and TRBJ2-7; D gene uncertain. Germline loops: CDR1 MNHNS, CDR2 SASEGT. The CDR3 extends over 12 amino acids. The V and J ends lost 3 bases and 3 bases respectively, with 6 bases between them. CDR3 DNA: TGTGCCAGCAGTGAGGAAGACTACGAGCAGTACTTC. Its translation is CASSEEDYEQYF.

This rearrangement joins TRBV20-1 to TRBJ1-2; D unclear. V was trimmed by 6 bases and J by 4 bases, leaving 6 bases between them. In germline, CDR1 is DFQATT, CDR2 SNEGSKA (reference sequence). This CDR3 is 10 amino acids long. The CDR3 loop reads CSAPLYGYTF. The DNA of the CDR3 is TGCAGTGCCCCCCTCTATGGCTACACCTTC.

The V and J genes are TRBV28 and TRBJ2-7, with D perhaps TRBD2 (5 bases). The CDR3 runs to 13 residues. The V and J ends lost 7 bases and 1 base respectively, with 11 bases between them. Germline assignment: CDR1 MDHEN and CDR2 SYDVKM. The CDR3, as DNA: TGTGCCAGCAACCAAGGCGGGTCCTACGAGCAGTACTTC. Translating gives CASNQGGSYEQYF.

The chain has TRBV12-5 and TRBJ1-2; TRBD1 might be the D (6 bases). Trimming took 5 bases from V and 7 from J, leaving 17 bases between them. This CDR3 is 14 amino acids long. The germline V gene has CDR1 LGHNT and CDR2 FRNRAP. CDR3 in DNA: TGTGCTAGTGGTCAGTGGACGGGGGCCTTTGGCTACACCTTC. Amino acid sequence: CASGQWTGAFGYTF. The whole variable domain, remainder taken from reference TRBV12-5 and TRBJ1-2, is DARVTQTPRHKVTEMGQEVTMRCQPILGHNTVFWYRQTMMQGLELLAYFRNRAPLDDSGMPKDRFSAEMPDATLATLKIQPSEPRDSAVYFCASGQWTGAFGYTFGSGTRLTVV.

The chain links TRBV5-1 to TRBJ2-2; 7 positions match TRBD1. The CDR3 contains 16 residues. Per germline, CDR1 SGHRS and CDR2 YFSETQ. The V and J ends lost 5 bases and 6 bases, in that order; junction bases with no gene match: 13. The CDR3 coding sequence is TGCGCCAGCAGTTATCGAACAGGGGAGTCGGCCGGGGAGCTGTTTTTT. Translated, it gives CASSYRTGESAGELFF.

The chain uses TRBV5-1 and TRBJ1-1, with D unclear. The CDR3 has 12 residues. V was shortened by 4 bases and J by 7 bases, with 11 bases between the two germline ends. Germline loops: CDR1 SGHRS, CDR2 YFSETQ. CDR3 protein: CASSGSGSEAFF. CDR3 DNA sequence: TGCGCCAGCAGCGGGTCGGGGAGTGAAGCTTTCTTT.

In the case of this clone: This sample includes further DNA sequences coding for the same CDR3. The J gene is TRBJ1-5, the V gene TRBV25-1; no clear D gene. CDR1 and CDR2 from the germline V gene are MGHDK and SYGVNS. The V gene lost 5 bases and the J gene lost 2 bases, with 4 bases spanning the gap. This CDR3 has 12 residues. In DNA, the CDR3 is TGTGCCAGCAGTTTGGGCAATCAGCCCCAGCATTTT. It specifies CASSLGNQPQHF.

The chain joins TRBV30 to TRBJ2-4; D may be TRBD2 (6 bases). The CDR3 is 12 residues long. Germline CDR1 and CDR2: GTSNPN and SVGIG (reference sequence). Trimming took 4 bases from V and 6 from J, leaving 10 bases between them. This chain's CDR3 is CAWIPGRNIQYF. As DNA, the CDR3 is TGTGCCTGGATACCCGGGAGAAACATTCAGTACTTC. The variable domain in full, with the rest retrieved from reference TRBV30 and TRBJ2-4, is SQTIHQWPATLVQPVGSPLSLECTVEGTSNPNLYWYRQAAGRGLQLLFYSVGIGQISSEVPQNLSASRPQDRQFILSSKKLLLSDSGFYLCAWIPGRNIQYFGAGTRLSVL.

The chain employs TRBV5-1 and TRBJ2-1; D is unclear. Trimming removed 4 bases from V and 0 bases from J, with 11 bases in between. This CDR3 is built from 15 residues. Germline assignment: CDR1 SGHRS and CDR2 YFSETQ. CDR3 loop: CASSVDGSSYNEQFF. CDR3 sequence (DNA): TGCGCCAGCAGCGTGGACGGAAGCTCCTACAATGAGCAGTTCTTC.

The gene calls are TRBV7-3 and TRBJ2-1; 8 bases are a match to TRBD1. The CDR3 sequence is 19 residues long. The germline CDR1 and CDR2 sequences are SGHTA and FQGTGA. Trimming took 5 bases from V and 0 from J; bases not matched to a gene: 15. This CDR3 is CASSLRDRWDPGSYNEQFF. As DNA, the CDR3 is TGTGCCAGCAGCCTCCGGGACAGGTGGGACCCGGGCTCCTACAATGAGCAGTTCTTC.